This T cell receptor (beta chain) was recovered during a study of metastatic and nonmetastatic thyroid tumors. Overall study: Blood and tumor or nodule tissue repertoires from malignant and benign thyroid patients were compared.

As processed by the authors: CDR3 was compared across clinicopathological groups, and the resulting differences were used to build a distant-metastasis classifier for papillary thyroid cancer. TCRdb re-processed the PCR reads through MiXCR. The authors' filters were not applied to this entry. The table includes about 8,000 clones, 20% to 25% detected once. This CDR3 has 15 residues. Trimming took off 5 bases at V and 1 base at J, with 15 bases between the two ends. Germline-derived CDR1 and CDR2 are SGHTA and FQGNSA. As concerns this clone: The antigen is unknown.

Study findings and constraints: Benign nodules reportedly had significantly lower TCR beta diversity than malignant thyroid tumors in blood and tumor.

All patients were untreated before thyroid surgery. The genes are TRBV7-2 and TRBJ2-7; D possibly matches TRBD1 or TRBD2 (7 bases each). The clonotype comes from a female donor with papillary thyroid cancer or a benign thyroid nodule (not recorded which). Some clones in this sample may be carry-over from other donors' samples. Sequencing was done on a sample of tumor tissue. DNA for the CDR3: TGTGCCAGCAGCCAGAGACAGGGAGGGTCCTACGAGCAGTACTTC. It is translated as CASSQRQGGSYEQYF.